The 20 T cell receptor beta chains below were found in one sample sequenced in a study of blood T cells in healthy people across ages. PCR was performed a second time for about 7 to 11 cycles using a sample-barcoded 5' primer and a J-beta primer mix. One entry per CDR3 protein, called by TCRdb with MiXCR from the 5' RACE reads. The sample yields 1.5 million to 2 million distinct CDR3 sequences, roughly 27% seen once. The sequencing sample was made of blood. The receptors originated from a woman in her 30s in good health.

This clonotype was picked up many times. The rearrangement uses TRBV27 and TRBJ2-7; D remains ambiguous. The CDR3 consists of 13 residues. Germline CDR1 is MNHEY and CDR2 is SMNVEV (reference sequence). Trimming took 5 bases from V and 7 from J, leaving 15 bases between them. Here the CDR3 reads CASSPRKRSEQYF. The CDR3 DNA is TGTGCCAGCAGTCCCCGCAAACGCAGTGAGCAGTACTTC.

V is TRBV12-3 or TRBV12-4 and J is TRBJ1-2; D is ambiguous. The V end lost 5 bases, the J end lost 4 bases, and 14 bases lay between the germline ends. The CDR3 extends over 14 amino acids. CDR3 residues: CASSKRNRPYGYTF. The CDR3 DNA follows: TGTGCCAGCAGTAAGCGGAATCGGCCCTATGGCTACACCTTC.

Comment on this clonotype: One end of the junction does not line up with germline, which may come from a read error. The rearrangement links TRBV29-1 to TRBJ2-5; TRBD2 might be the D (5 bases). This CDR3 spans 15 amino acids. CDR1 is SQVTM and CDR2 is ANQGSEA in the germline V gene. The CDR3 sequence: CSVAGLVASQEAQYF. The CDR3 nucleotides read TGCAGCGTTGCCGGCTTGGTAGCGAGCCAAGAGGCCCAGTACTTC.

A remark on this clonotype: The junction departs from germline at one end; a sequencing error may be responsible. The chain is built from TRBV7-2 and TRBJ2-2; 8 bases line up with TRBD2. This CDR3 region has 16 residues. CDR1 is SGHTA and CDR2 is FQGNSA in the germline V gene. In DNA, the CDR3 is TGTGCCAGTAGCAGAAAATTAGCGGGGAACACCGGGGAGCCGTTTTTT. Its protein product is CASSRKLAGNTGEPFF. The full variable domain, with the rest looked up from reference TRBV7-2 and TRBJ2-2, is GAGVSQSPSNKVTEKGKDVELRCDPISGHTALYWYRQSLGQGLEFLIYFQGNSAPDKSGLPSDRFSAERTGGSVSTLTIQRTQQEDSAVYLCASSRKLAGNTGEPFFGEGSRLTVL.

The chain joins TRBV19 to TRBJ2-4; 7 bases match TRBD1. The V and J ends lost 5 bases and 4 bases, in that order; junction bases with no gene match: 8. The CDR3 extends over 15 amino acids. Germline-derived CDR1 and CDR2 are LNHDA and SQIVND (reference sequence). The CDR3 region has the DNA TGTGCCAGTAGTCTCCAGGGGGACACAAAAAACATTCAGTACTTC. Protein sequence: CASSLQGDTKNIQYF. The variable domain in full, completed from reference TRBV19 and TRBJ2-4, reads DGGITQSPKYLFRKEGQNVTLSCEQNLNHDAMYWYRQDPGQGLRLIYYSQIVNDFQKGDIAEGYSVSREKKESFPLTVTSAQKNPTAFYLCASSLQGDTKNIQYFGAGTRLSVL.

This clonotype was picked up many times. One end of the junction varies from germline; a read error may be responsible. This rearrangement joins TRBV11-2 to TRBJ2-1; 9 nucleotides match TRBD1. The CDR3 is 16 amino acids. Germline loops: CDR1 SGHAT, CDR2 FQNNGV. CDR3 coding DNA: TGTGCCAGCAGCGTAGACGGGACAGGGACCTACAATGAGCAGTTCTTC. Protein: CASSVDGTGTYNEQFF.

This chain uses TRBV6-1 with TRBJ2-5; 8 bases are a match to TRBD1. Germline CDR1 and CDR2: MNHNS and SASEGT. The CDR3 runs to 13 residues. Trimming cost V 4 bases and J 6 bases; bases outside gene matches: 4. CDR3 in DNA: TGTGCCAGCAGTGGGACAGGGTGCAAGACCCAGTACTTC. It codes for CASSGTGCKTQYF.

This clonotype came up a few times. This chain links TRBV30 with TRBJ2-1; the D gene is possibly TRBD2 (6 bases). Between the trimmed V and J ends, which lost 4 bases and 9 bases, there was a span of 10 bases. The CDR3 totals 11 residues. Per the germline V gene, CDR1 is GTSNPN and CDR2 is SVGIG (reference sequence). In DNA form, the CDR3 reads TGTGCCTGGAATGAGGGAGGTGAGCAGTTCTTC. It translates to CAWNEGGEQFF. The whole variable domain, remainder taken from reference TRBV30 and TRBJ2-1, is SQTIHQWPATLVQPVGSPLSLECTVEGTSNPNLYWYRQAAGRGLQLLFYSVGIGQISSEVPQNLSASRPQDRQFILSSKKLLLSDSGFYLCAWNEGGEQFFGPGTRLTVL.

Regarding this clonotype: This may stem from a read error, because a much larger clone lies one nucleotide away. This chain links TRBV7-2 with TRBJ2-5; 10 bases are a match to TRBD1. From germline, CDR1 is SGHTA and CDR2 FQGNSA. The trim removed 6 bases at V and 5 bases at J, leaving 9 bases unmatched. The CDR3 runs to 15 residues. The CDR3 region is CASRRSTGGSETQYF. As DNA, the CDR3 is TGTGCCAGCAGGAGGTCGACAGGGGGCTCTGAGACCCAGTACTTC. The variable domain in full, completed from reference TRBV7-2 and TRBJ2-5, reads GAGVSQSPSNKVTEKGKDVELRCDPISGHTALYWYRQSLGQGLEFLIYFQGNSAPDKSGLPSDRFSAERTGGSVSTLTIQRTQQEDSAVYLCASRRSTGGSETQYFGPGTRLLVL.

The rearrangement uses TRBV3-1 and TRBJ1-2; no firm D call. With 1 base removed from V and 4 bases from J, the gap between germline ends came to 13 bases. The CDR3 extends over 15 amino acids. The germline CDR1 and CDR2 sequences are LGHDT and YNNKEL (reference sequence). The CDR3 spells CASSQGGSPTYGYTF. In nucleotides, the CDR3 is TGTGCCAGCAGCCAAGGCGGCAGCCCGACCTATGGCTACACCTTC.

This clonotype was seen a few times. This clone may be a read error of a much larger clone one base away. This likely comes from a read error, as the CDR3 has no conserved phenylalanine or tryptophan at its end. CDR3 loop: CSVEAGGRHRRQETQYC. Written as DNA, the CDR3 is TGCAGCGTTGAGGCCGGGGGGAGGCATCGTAGACAAGAGACCCAGTACTGC. The chain recombines TRBV29-1 with TRBJ2-5; 7 bases agree with TRBD2. CDR3 size: 17 residues. With 3 bases clipped from V and 2 bases from J, the junction kept 15 bases outside the gene matches. The V gene's germline CDR1 is SQVTM and CDR2 ANQGSEA.

CDR3 amino acids: CASSPPLTNTGELFF. The CDR3, as DNA: TGTGCCAGCAGCCCACCCCTCACGAACACCGGGGAGCTGTTTTTT. This rearrangement joins TRBV7-9 to TRBJ2-2; no firm D call. From germline, CDR1 is SEHNR and CDR2 FQNEAQ (reference sequence). V was shortened by 5 bases and J by 0 bases, with 10 bases between the two germline ends. The CDR3 runs 15 residues.

This clonotype was counted at least ten times. This rearrangement joins TRBV20-1 to TRBJ2-1; 9 nucleotides match TRBD2. CDR3 length: 15 amino acids. V dropped 1 base and J dropped 8; count of bases not matched to a gene: 9. Germline CDR1 DFQATT, CDR2 SNEGSKA (reference sequence). The CDR3 coding sequence is TGCAGTGCTAGAGCCGCCAGCGGGAGGTTGGATGAGCAGTTCTTC. It specifies CSARAASGRLDEQFF.

This clonotype was seen only a few times. The chain joins TRBV20-1 to TRBJ2-2; 10 nucleotides align to TRBD1. Germline CDR1 is DFQATT and CDR2 is SNEGSKA (reference sequence). With 8 bases clipped from V and 6 bases from J, the junction kept 3 bases outside the gene matches. The CDR3 has 12 residues. CDR3 protein: CSTDRGPGELFF. CDR3 sequence (DNA): TGCAGTACTGACAGGGGGCCCGGGGAGCTGTTTTTT.

This clonotype occurred once. The genes are TRBV28 and TRBJ1-2; D is unclear. The germline V gene has CDR1 MDHEN and CDR2 SYDVKM. The CDR3 consists of 13 residues. The V gene lost 7 bases and the J gene lost 4 bases, with 13 bases spanning the gap. CDR3 region: CASTRLRIYGYTF. As DNA, the CDR3 is TGTGCCAGCACCCGGTTACGGATCTATGGCTACACCTTC.

The chain recombines TRBV7-2 with TRBJ2-5; D may match TRBD1 or TRBD2 (5 bases each). Trimming took 6 bases from V and 2 from J, leaving 19 bases between them. CDR3 length equals 16 residues. The germline V gene has CDR1 SGHTA and CDR2 FQGNSA. The CDR3 protein is CASSQHGGRGQETQYF. Written as DNA, the CDR3 is TGTGCCAGCAGTCAACATGGGGGACGGGGACAAGAGACCCAGTACTTC.

This clonotype was seen more than once but under ten times. In DNA, the CDR3 is TGCGCCAGCAGCCCGGACGGGATTAGCACAGATACGCAGTATTTT. Protein: CASSPDGISTDTQYF. This chain joins TRBV5-1 and TRBJ2-3, with a weak D call TRBD2 (5 bases). Trimming took 4 bases from V and 0 from J, leaving 12 bases between them. The CDR3 extends over 15 amino acids. Germline loops: CDR1 SGHRS, CDR2 YFSETQ.

V usage is TRBV7-2 and J usage is TRBJ2-7; TRBD2 aligns across 8 bases. The germline V gene encodes CDR1 SGHTA and CDR2 FQGNSA. Trimming took 5 bases from V and 5 from J; bases not matched to a gene: 11. This CDR3 is 15 amino acids long. CDR3 in amino acids: CASSTGRVVIHEQYF. The CDR3 DNA follows: TGTGCCAGCAGCACCGGGAGGGTCGTAATCCACGAGCAGTACTTC.

The sample holds a few counts of this clonotype. V gene TRBV28 combines with J gene TRBJ1-6; tentative D call: TRBD1 (5 bases). From germline, CDR1 is MDHEN and CDR2 SYDVKM. This CDR3 has 17 amino acids. Between the trimmed V and J ends, which lost 6 bases and 13 bases, there was a span of 28 bases. CDR3 protein: CASSPITGVGFKRPLHF. CDR3 DNA sequence: TGTGCCAGCAGCCCCATTACGGGGGTAGGGTTCAAACGCCCCCTCCACTTT.

The V call is TRBV29-1, the J call TRBJ1-1, with D possibly matching TRBD1 (5 bases). Per the germline V gene, CDR1 is SQVTM and CDR2 is ANQGSEA. V was trimmed by 0 bases and J by 4 bases, leaving 9 bases between them. CDR3 length: 13 residues. The CDR3 nucleotides are TGCAGCGTTGAAGACAGGGCGGCCACTGAAGCTTTCTTT. This gives the protein CSVEDRAATEAFF.